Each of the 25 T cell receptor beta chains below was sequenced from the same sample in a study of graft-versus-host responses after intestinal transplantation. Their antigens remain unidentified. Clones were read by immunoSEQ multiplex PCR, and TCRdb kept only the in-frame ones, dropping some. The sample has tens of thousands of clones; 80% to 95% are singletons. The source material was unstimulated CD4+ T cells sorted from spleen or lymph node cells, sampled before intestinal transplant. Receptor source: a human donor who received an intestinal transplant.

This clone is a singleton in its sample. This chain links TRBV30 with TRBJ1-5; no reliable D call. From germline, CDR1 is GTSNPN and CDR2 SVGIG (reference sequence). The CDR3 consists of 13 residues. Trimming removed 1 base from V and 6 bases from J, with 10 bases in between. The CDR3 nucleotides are TGTGCCTGGAGTGAAGGATCCTCTCAGCCCCAGCATTTT. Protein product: CAWSEGSSQPQHF.

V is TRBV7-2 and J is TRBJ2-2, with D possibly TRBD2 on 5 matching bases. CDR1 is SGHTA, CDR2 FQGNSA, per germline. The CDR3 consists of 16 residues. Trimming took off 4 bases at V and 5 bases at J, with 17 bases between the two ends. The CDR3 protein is CASSSRRGKATGELFF. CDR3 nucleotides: TGTGCCAGCAGCTCCAGAAGAGGGAAAGCAACCGGGGAGCTGTTTTTT.

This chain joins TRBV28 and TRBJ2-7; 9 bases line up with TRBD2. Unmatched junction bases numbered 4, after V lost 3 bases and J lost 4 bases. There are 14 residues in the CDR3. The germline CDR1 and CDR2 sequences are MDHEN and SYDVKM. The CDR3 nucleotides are TGTGCCAGCAGTTTTAGCGGGAGTAGGTACGAGCAGTACTTC. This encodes CASSFSGSRYEQYF.

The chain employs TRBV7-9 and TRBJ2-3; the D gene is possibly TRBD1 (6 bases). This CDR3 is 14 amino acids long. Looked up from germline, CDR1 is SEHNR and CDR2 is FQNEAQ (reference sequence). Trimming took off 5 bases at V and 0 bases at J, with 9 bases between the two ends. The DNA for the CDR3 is TGTGCCAGCAGCCGTGGGACAAGCACAGATACGCAGTATTTT. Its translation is CASSRGTSTDTQYF.

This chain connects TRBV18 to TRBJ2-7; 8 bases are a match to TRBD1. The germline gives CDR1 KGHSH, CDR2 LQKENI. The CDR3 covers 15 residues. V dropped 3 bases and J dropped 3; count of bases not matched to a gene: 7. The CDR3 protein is CASSPPGQALYEQYF. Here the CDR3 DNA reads TGTGCCAGCTCACCGCCGGGACAGGCCCTCTACGAGCAGTACTTC.

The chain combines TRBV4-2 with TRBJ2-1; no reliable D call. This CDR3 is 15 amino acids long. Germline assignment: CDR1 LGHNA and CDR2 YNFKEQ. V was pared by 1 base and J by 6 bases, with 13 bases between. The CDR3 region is CASSQVSPERNEQFF. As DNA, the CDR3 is TGTGCCAGCAGCCAAGTTAGCCCAGAGCGCAATGAGCAGTTCTTC.

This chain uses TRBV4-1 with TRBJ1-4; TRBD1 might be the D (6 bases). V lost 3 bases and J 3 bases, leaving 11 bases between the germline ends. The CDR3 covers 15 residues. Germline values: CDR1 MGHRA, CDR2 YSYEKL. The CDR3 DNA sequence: TGCGCCAGCAGCCAGCTAGGGACACCTAATGAAAAACTGTTTTTT. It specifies CASSQLGTPNEKLFF.

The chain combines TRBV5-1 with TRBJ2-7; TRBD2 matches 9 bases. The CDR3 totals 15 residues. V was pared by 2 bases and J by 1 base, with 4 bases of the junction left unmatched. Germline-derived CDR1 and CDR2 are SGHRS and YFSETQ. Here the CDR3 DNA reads TGCGCCAGCAGCTTAGGCGGGAGGGCGTCCTACGAGCAGTACTTC. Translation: CASSLGGRASYEQYF. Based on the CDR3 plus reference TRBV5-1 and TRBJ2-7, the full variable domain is KAGVTQTPRYLIKTRGQQVTLSCSPISGHRSVSWYQQTPGQGLQFLFEYFSETQRNKGNFPGRFSGRQFSNSRSEMNVSTLELGDSALYLCASSLGGRASYEQYFGPGTRLTVT.

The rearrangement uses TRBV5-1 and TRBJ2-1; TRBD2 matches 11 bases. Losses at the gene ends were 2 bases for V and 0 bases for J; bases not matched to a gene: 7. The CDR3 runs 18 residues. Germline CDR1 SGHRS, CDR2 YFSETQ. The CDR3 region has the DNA TGCGCCAGCAGCTTTGGACTAGCGGGCTCACTCTCCTACAATGAGCAGTTCTTC. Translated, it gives CASSFGLAGSLSYNEQFF.

The CDR3 DNA is TGTGCCAGCAGCAAAGGGGTCAGGACAGGCGTATCTAGCAATCAGCCCCAGCATTTT. Translated, it gives CASSKGVRTGVSSNQPQHF. V and J are TRBV21-1 and TRBJ1-5; the table assigns TRBD1, which was not confirmed against the DNA. TRBV21-1 corresponds to a pseudogene. The CDR3 totals 19 residues.

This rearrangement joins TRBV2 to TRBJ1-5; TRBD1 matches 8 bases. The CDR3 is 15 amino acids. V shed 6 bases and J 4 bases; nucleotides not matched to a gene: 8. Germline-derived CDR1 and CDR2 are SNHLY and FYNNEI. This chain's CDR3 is CASRGRDRRNQPQHF. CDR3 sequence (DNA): TGTGCCAGCAGAGGCCGGGACAGGCGAAATCAGCCCCAGCATTTT.

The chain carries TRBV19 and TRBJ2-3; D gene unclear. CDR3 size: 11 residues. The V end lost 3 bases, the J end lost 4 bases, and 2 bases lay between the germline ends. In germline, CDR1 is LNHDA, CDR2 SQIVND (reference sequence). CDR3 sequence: CASSISDTQYF. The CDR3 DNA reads TGTGCCAGTAGTATCTCAGATACGCAGTATTTT.

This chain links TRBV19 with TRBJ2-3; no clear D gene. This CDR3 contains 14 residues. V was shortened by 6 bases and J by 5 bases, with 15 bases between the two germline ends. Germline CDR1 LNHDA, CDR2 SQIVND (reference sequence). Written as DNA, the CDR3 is TGTGCCAGTAGAGACCAAGCCCGAAAAGATACGCAGTATTTT. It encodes CASRDQARKDTQYF.

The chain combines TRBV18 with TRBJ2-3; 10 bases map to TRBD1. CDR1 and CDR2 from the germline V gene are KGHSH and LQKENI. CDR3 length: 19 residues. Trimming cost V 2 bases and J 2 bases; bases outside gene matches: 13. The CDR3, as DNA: TGTGCCAGCTCACCATTGAAATGGGCGGGACAGGGGATCACAGATACGCAGTATTTT. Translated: CASSPLKWAGQGITDTQYF.

The CDR3 loop is CASSLAGGNYNEQFF. The CDR3 DNA reads TGTGCCAGCAGCCTAGCGGGAGGGAACTACAATGAGCAGTTCTTC. The chain has TRBV14 and TRBJ2-1, with 11 bases aligning to TRBD2. Germline CDR1 and CDR2: SGHDN and FVKESK. The V and J ends lost 4 bases and 3 bases, in that order; junction bases with no gene match: 2. This CDR3 is built from 15 residues.

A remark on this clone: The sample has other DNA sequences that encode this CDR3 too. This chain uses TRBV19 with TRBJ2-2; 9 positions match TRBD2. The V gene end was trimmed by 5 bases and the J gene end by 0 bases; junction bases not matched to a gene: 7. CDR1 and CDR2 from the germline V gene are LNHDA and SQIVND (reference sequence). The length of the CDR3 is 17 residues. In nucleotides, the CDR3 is TGTGCCAGTAGTCGGCGGGGGGGGACCTCGAACACCGGGGAGCTGTTTTTT. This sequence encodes CASSRRGGTSNTGELFF.

The CDR3 region has the DNA TGTGCCAGCAGTTACAACGGGAGGGTAAACATTCAGTACTTC. Protein sequence: CASSYNGRVNIQYF. The rearrangement joins TRBV6-5 to TRBJ2-4, with 8 bases lining up with TRBD2. CDR1 is MNHEY and CDR2 is SVGAGI in the germline V gene. This CDR3 spans 14 amino acids. V lost 2 bases, J lost 6 bases, and 3 bases stayed unmatched.

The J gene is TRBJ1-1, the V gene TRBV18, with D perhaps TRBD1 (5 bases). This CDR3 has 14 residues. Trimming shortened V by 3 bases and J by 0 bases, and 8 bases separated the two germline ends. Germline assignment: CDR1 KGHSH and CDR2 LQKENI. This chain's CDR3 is CASSPGLMNTEAFF. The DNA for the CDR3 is TGTGCCAGCTCACCGGGGCTAATGAACACTGAAGCTTTCTTT.

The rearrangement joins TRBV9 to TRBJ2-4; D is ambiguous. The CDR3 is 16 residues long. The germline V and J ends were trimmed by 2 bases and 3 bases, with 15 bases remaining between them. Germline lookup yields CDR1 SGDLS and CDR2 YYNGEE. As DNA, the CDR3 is TGTGCCAGCAGCGTCGCACCCGACACTCTCAAAAACATTCAGTACTTC. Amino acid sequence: CASSVAPDTLKNIQYF. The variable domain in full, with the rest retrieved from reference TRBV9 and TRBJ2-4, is DSGVTQTPKHLITATGQRVTLRCSPRSGDLSVYWYQQSLDQGLQFLIQYYNGEERAKGNILERFSAQQFPDLHSELNLSSLELGDSALYFCASSVAPDTLKNIQYFGAGTRLSVL.

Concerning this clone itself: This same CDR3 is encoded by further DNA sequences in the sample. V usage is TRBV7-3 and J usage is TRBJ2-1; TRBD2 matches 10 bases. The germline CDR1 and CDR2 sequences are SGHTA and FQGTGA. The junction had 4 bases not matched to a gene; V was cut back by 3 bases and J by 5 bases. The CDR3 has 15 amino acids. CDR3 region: CASSLSGRGHNEQFF. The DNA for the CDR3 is TGTGCCAGCAGCTTGAGCGGGAGGGGCCACAATGAGCAGTTCTTC.

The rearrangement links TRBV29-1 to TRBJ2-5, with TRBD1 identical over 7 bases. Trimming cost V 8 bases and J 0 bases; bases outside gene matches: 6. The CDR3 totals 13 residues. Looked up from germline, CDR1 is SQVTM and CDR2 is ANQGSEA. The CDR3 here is CSFRGQDQETQYF. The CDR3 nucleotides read TGCAGCTTCAGAGGACAGGACCAAGAGACCCAGTACTTC.

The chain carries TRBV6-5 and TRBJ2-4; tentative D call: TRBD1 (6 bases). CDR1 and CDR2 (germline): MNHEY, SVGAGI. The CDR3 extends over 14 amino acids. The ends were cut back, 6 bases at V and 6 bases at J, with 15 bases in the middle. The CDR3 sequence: CASRPPGQGNIQYF. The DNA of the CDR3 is TGTGCCAGCAGACCCCCGGGACAAGGAAACATTCAGTACTTC.

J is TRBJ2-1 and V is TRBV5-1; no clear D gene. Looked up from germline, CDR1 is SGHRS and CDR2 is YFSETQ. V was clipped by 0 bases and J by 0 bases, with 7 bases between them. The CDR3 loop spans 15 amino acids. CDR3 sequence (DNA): TGCGCCAGCAGCTTGGGGGCTAGCTCCTACAATGAGCAGTTCTTC. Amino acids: CASSLGASSYNEQFF.

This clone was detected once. The CDR3 loop is CASSLVSSGISYEQYF. CDR3 DNA: TGCGCCAGCAGCTTGGTTTCGTCGGGGATATCCTACGAGCAGTACTTC. The V call is TRBV5-1, the J call TRBJ2-7; possibly TRBD2 for D (5 bases). The CDR3 is 16 amino acids. The germline gives CDR1 SGHRS, CDR2 YFSETQ. The V and J ends lost 0 bases and 1 base respectively, with 14 bases between them.

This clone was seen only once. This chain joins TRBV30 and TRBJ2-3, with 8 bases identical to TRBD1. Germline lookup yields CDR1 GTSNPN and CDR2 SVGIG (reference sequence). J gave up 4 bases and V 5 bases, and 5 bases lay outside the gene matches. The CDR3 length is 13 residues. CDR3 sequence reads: CAWGQGPPDTQYF. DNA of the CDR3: TGTGCCTGGGGACAGGGACCTCCAGATACGCAGTATTTT.